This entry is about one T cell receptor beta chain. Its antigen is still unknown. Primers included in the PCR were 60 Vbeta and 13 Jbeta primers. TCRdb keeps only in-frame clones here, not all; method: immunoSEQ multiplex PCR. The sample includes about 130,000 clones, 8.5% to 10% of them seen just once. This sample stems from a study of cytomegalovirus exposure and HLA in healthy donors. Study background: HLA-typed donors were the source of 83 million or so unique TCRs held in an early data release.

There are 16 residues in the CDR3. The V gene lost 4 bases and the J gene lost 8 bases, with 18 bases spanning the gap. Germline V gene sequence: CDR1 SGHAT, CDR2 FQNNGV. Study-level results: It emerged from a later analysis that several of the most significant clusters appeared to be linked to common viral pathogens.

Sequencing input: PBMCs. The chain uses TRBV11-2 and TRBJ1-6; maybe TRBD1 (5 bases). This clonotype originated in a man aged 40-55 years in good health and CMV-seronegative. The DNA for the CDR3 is TGTGCCAGCAGCTGGTGGGTAAGGGGTAAGGATTCACCCCTCCACTTT. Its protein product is CASSWWVRGKDSPLHF.